This TCR beta chain was profiled in a study of shared clonotypes between healthy human individuals. Overall study findings and caveats: The study found roughly 5.3% of naive CD4 clonotypes shared across several donors. Clonotypes shared by all four sorted-subset donors had higher generation probabilities than non-shared clonotypes.

Remarks on this clone: Antigen specificity is unknown.

All of the donors resided in Nashville, Tennessee, and each was a Caucasian adult. Libraries were prepared by immunoSEQ multiplex PCR; TCRdb keeps only in-frame clonotypes and omits some of them. The repertoire consists of roughly 1.5 million clones, with around 98% occurring once and the leading ten covering around 0.45%. Looked up from germline, CDR1 is SNHLY and CDR2 is FYNNEI. There are 14 residues in the CDR3. Trimming stripped 8 bases from V and 4 bases from J, with 17 bases between. This chain uses TRBV2 with TRBJ1-2; the D gene is possibly TRBD1 (5 bases). The sequence derives from a man aged 25-40 years in good health. Sequencing input: naive CD4+ T cells sorted from blood. Subset here: CD45RA+ positively selected. The CDR3: CASARDYRTYGYTF. As DNA, the CDR3 is TGTGCCAGCGCCAGGGACTACCGCACCTATGGCTACACCTTC.